In this sample, the clone carrying this T cell receptor (beta chain) turned up many times. The antigen is not known. Using immunoSEQ multiplex PCR, the repertoire was profiled, and TCRdb retains in-frame clones only, with some absent. The sample yields 120,000 to 150,000 clones, roughly nine tenths seen once. This specimen comes from a study of T cell responses to AZD1222 COVID-19 vaccine. The study's findings and limits: Clonal diversity may have been underestimated in mostly white British donors. No repertoire was sampled before or during the peak T cell response, only after it. With two AZD1222 doses given, Spike-specific TCR breadth and depth both rose. Only five or six AZD1222 recipients were seropositive at baseline.

CDR1 is PRHDT, CDR2 FYEKMQ, per germline (reference sequence). Trimming removed 8 bases at V and 3 bases at J, with 12 bases between. The CDR3 length is 13 residues. This material consisted of peripheral blood, taken 28 days after the second AZD1222 dose. The sequence was collected from an adult who received the AZD1222 COVID-19 vaccine. J is TRBJ2-3 and V is TRBV13, with a possible D match to TRBD1 (7 bases). For the CDR3, the DNA is TGTGCCAGCTCGACAGGGAGGACAGATACGCAGTATTTT. The encoded protein is CASSTGRTDTQYF.